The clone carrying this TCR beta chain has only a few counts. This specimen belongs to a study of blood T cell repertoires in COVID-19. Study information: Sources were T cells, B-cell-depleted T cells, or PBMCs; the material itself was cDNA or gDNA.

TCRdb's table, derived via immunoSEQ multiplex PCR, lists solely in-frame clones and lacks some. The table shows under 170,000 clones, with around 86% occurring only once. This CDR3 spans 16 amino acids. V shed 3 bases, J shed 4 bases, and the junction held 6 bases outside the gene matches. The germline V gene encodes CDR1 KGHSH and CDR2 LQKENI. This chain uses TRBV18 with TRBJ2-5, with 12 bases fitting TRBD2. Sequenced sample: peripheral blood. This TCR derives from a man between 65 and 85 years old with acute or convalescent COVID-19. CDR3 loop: CASSPRLAGEGETQYF. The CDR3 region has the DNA TGTGCCAGCTCACCGCGACTAGCGGGAGAGGGAGAGACCCAGTACTTC.